The rows below give T cell receptor beta chains drawn from one sample of a study of vaccination and CD4 T cells after COVID-19. Their antigens remain unidentified. Via MiXCR, TCRdb re-called the PCR reads, giving one row per CDR3 protein. Of 15,000 to 25,000 distinct CDR3 sequences listed, about two fifths are singletons. Sequencing was performed on cultured CD4+ T cells from blood. These receptors all stem from a human donor with COVID-19. The CDR3 runs from the conserved cysteine through the conserved F or W. The D gene is left open where the match is weak. The size field is filled for only some rows; it gives once, few, many or a size class.

size | J | V | D | DNA | CDR3
few | TRBJ2-5 | TRBV2 | TRBD1 | TGTGCCAGCAGTGAAGCTCTCAGGGGGCGGGAGACCCAGTACTTC | CASSEALRGRETQYF
- | TRBJ1-1 | TRBV15 | - | TGTGCCACCGGACAGAAAATGAACACTGAAGCTTTCTTT | CATGQKMNTEAFF
- | TRBJ2-4 | TRBV24-1 | - | TGTGCCACCAGTGATACCGGCCAGGGGATGGCAAACATTCAGTACTTC | CATSDTGQGMANIQYF
- | TRBJ2-1 | TRBV4-2 | TRBD2 | TGTGCCAGCAGCCAAGATCTGACTAGCGGACTTGAGCAGTTCTTC | CASSQDLTSGLEQFF
- | TRBJ1-6 | TRBV5-1 | TRBD1 | TGCGCCAGCAGCGTGGACAGGGGGCCAATTTCACCCCTCCACTTT | CASSVDRGPISPLHF
- | TRBJ2-5 | TRBV9 | - | TGTGCCAGCAGCGTAGGGAACGGGGGGCGCGGTGAGACCCAGTACTTC | CASSVGNGGRGETQYF
- | TRBJ2-5 | TRBV19 | - | TGTGCCAGTAGTATAGTGGGTCGACAAGAGACCCAGTACTTC | CASSIVGRQETQYF
few | TRBJ2-3 | TRBV7-9 | - | TGTGCCAGCAGCCTCGACAGCACAGATACGCAGTATTTT | CASSLDSTDTQYF
- | TRBJ2-5 | TRBV4-2 | - | TGTGCCAGCACCCCTATCTGGGGGGTCCAAGAGACCCAGTACTTC | CASTPIWGVQETQYF
few | TRBJ2-2 | TRBV10-3 | TRBD2 | TGTGCCATCAGTACGGGACTAGCGGGGGCGAACACCGGGGAGCTGTTTTTT | CAISTGLAGANTGELFF
once | TRBJ2-2 | TRBV7-9 | - | TGTGCCAGCAGCTCCGGGGCCACCGGGGAGCTGTTTTTT | CASSSGATGELFF
- | TRBJ1-3 | TRBV20-1 | TRBD1 | TGCAGTGCTGCAACAGGGGGCTATGGAAACACCATATATTTT | CSAATGGYGNTIYF
- | TRBJ2-3 | TRBV19 | - | TGTGCCAGTAGAAACCGTGGGCTGACGGCGGGCGCTGATACGCAGTATTTT | CASRNRGLTAGADTQYF
once | TRBJ2-5 | TRBV7-2 | - | TGTGCCAGCAGCCCTCGGGAGACCCAGTACTTC | CASSPRETQYF
medium-sized | TRBJ1-2 | TRBV30 | - | TGTGCCTGGATCCTAGGCGGTAACTATGGCTACACCTTC | CAWILGGNYGYTF
- | TRBJ2-4 | TRBV7-2 | - | TGTGCCAGCAGCTTAGCGCTGGGGGTAGCGTCCAAAAACATTCAGTACTTC | CASSLALGVASKNIQYF
few | TRBJ1-6 | TRBV19 | TRBD1 | TGTGCCAGTAGTACGAGGACAGGCTATAATTCACCCCTCCACTTT | CASSTRTGYNSPLHF
- | TRBJ2-7 | TRBV30 | - | TGTGCCTGGAGTGGGAGACGGACAGTACGGGAGCAGTACTTC | CAWSGRRTVREQYF
- | TRBJ2-7 | TRBV12-3/TRBV12-4 | - | TGTGCCAGCAGTTTTCACGGCTCCTACGAGCAGTACTTC | CASSFHGSYEQYF
few | TRBJ2-1 | TRBV7-2 | - | TGTGCCAGCAGCTTAGAACGCCCCGTATACAATGAGCAGTTCTTC | CASSLERPVYNEQFF
- | TRBJ1-2 | TRBV19 | - | TGTGCCAGCGGGGAGCTGAATGGCTACACCTTC | CASGELNGYTF
- | TRBJ2-3 | TRBV7-8 | - | TGTGCCAGCAGCTTAGAAGGGGGCACAGATACGCAGTATTTT | CASSLEGGTDTQYF
- | TRBJ1-2 | TRBV11-3 | TRBD1 | TGTGCCAGCAGTAAGGGACAGGGATCCACCTTC | CASSKGQGSTF
- | TRBJ1-6 | TRBV5-4 | - | TGTGCCAGCAGTTCGAACGCTGGAGGGAATTCACCCCTCCACTTT | CASSSNAGGNSPLHF
large | TRBJ1-4 | TRBV10-3 | - | TGTGCCATCAGGGAGGGGTTCGGTAATGAAAAACTGTTTTTT | CAIREGFGNEKLFF
- | TRBJ1-4 | TRBV5-1 | TRBD1 | TGCGCCAGCAGCGTGATGGGGGGACAGGGAAGTAATGAAAAACTGTTTTTT | CASSVMGGQGSNEKLFF
- | TRBJ2-5 | TRBV5-8 | - | TGTGCCAGCAGCTTCGGCAGGGGCGGGGAGACCCAGTACTTC | CASSFGRGGETQYF
- | TRBJ2-2 | TRBV30 | - | TGTGCCTGGAGTCGTAGCAGAAACACCGGGGAGCTGTTTTTT | CAWSRSRNTGELFF
few | TRBJ1-5 | TRBV6-1 | - | TGTGCCAGCAGTGAGGTACAGGCAAATCAGCCCCAGCATTTT | CASSEVQANQPQHF
- | TRBJ2-7 | TRBV2 | - | TGTGCCAGCAGTGAGAGGGGGAGCTCCTACGAGCAGTACTTC | CASSERGSSYEQYF
- | TRBJ1-4 | TRBV20-1 | - | TGCAGTGCTAGATTAGGGACATCCGGTGGACTGTTTTTT | CSARLGTSGGLFF
- | TRBJ1-5 | TRBV20-1 | TRBD1 | TGCAGTGCTAAGGACAGGGCCAGCAATCAGCCCCAGCATTTT | CSAKDRASNQPQHF
- | TRBJ2-3 | TRBV19 | TRBD1 | TGTGCCAGTAGTAAGGGGACAGGGCCCACAGATACGCAGTATTTT | CASSKGTGPTDTQYF
- | TRBJ2-7 | TRBV6-2/TRBV6-3 | - | TGTGCCAGCAGTTCGACAGGTCCCTACGAGCAGTACTTC | CASSSTGPYEQYF
few | TRBJ1-2 | TRBV24-1 | TRBD1 | TGTGCCACCAGTGATTTTGGGACAGGGGTCTATGGCTACACCTTC | CATSDFGTGVYGYTF
- | TRBJ2-1 | TRBV7-6 | - | TGTGCCAGCAGCTTGAGCAGCGGTTCCTACAATGAGCAGTTCTTC | CASSLSSGSYNEQFF
- | TRBJ1-2 | TRBV9 | - | TGTGCCAGCACCCGGGACCACGCTAACTATGGCTACACCTTC | CASTRDHANYGYTF
- | TRBJ1-1 | TRBV29-1 | - | TGCAGCACCTCTTCCGGTAACACTGAAGCTTTCTTT | CSTSSGNTEAFF
- | TRBJ1-5 | TRBV20-1 | TRBD1 | TGCAGTGCTAGTGGGGGGGGACAGCAGCCCCAGCATTTT | CSASGGGQQPQHF
few | TRBJ2-1 | TRBV24-1 | TRBD2 | TGTGCCACCAGGGGGACTAGCGGGGGGCCTTACAATGAGCAGTTCTTC | CATRGTSGGPYNEQFF
few | TRBJ2-3 | TRBV7-9 | - | TGTGCCAGCAGCCTCCATCCTACCAGCAGCACAGATACGCAGTATTTT | CASSLHPTSSTDTQYF
- | TRBJ1-2 | TRBV7-9 | - | TGTGCCAGCAGCTTAGATGGGGATGCGGACTATGGCTACACCTTC | CASSLDGDADYGYTF
- | TRBJ1-5 | TRBV18 | - | TGTGCCAGCTCCGAATCCGGGAGCCAGCCCCAGCATTTT | CASSESGSQPQHF
- | TRBJ2-2 | TRBV27 | - | TGTGCCAGCAGTTTAAAACCAACTTGGGGCGGGGAGCTGTTTTTT | CASSLKPTWGGELFF
- | TRBJ2-3 | TRBV7-2 | TRBD1 | TGTGCCAGCATCCGGGACAGGGCGCCCGATACGCAGTATTTT | CASIRDRAPDTQYF
few | TRBJ2-2 | TRBV2 | - | TGTGCCAGCAGTGGTTCTGCAGCCGGGGAGCTGTTTTTT | CASSGSAAGELFF
few | TRBJ1-3 | TRBV20-1 | - | TGCAGTGCCCGCCGCTCTGGAAACACCATATATTTT | CSARRSGNTIYF
- | TRBJ1-1 | TRBV6-1 | TRBD1 | TGTGCCAGCACCTCGGGACAGACTGAAGCTTTCTTT | CASTSGQTEAFF
few | TRBJ1-1 | TRBV6-2/TRBV6-3 | - | TGTGCCAGTCCTCTACAGAGCACTGAAGCTTTCTTT | CASPLQSTEAFF
few | TRBJ2-5 | TRBV11-3 | TRBD2 | TGTGCCAGCAGCTTTGGACTAGCGGGGGGTATTCAGGAGACCCAGTACTTC | CASSFGLAGGIQETQYF
- | TRBJ1-5 | TRBV19 | - | TGTGCCACAAGCCCGACAGCTAGCAATCAGCCCCAGCATTTT | CATSPTASNQPQHF
- | TRBJ2-2 | TRBV5-4 | TRBD2 | TGTGCCAGCACCCTTAGCGGGCGCACCGGGGAGCTGTTTTTT | CASTLSGRTGELFF